This record concerns one TCR beta chain sequence. The sample comes from a study of PD-L1 blockade in urothelial cancer. This sample's time point: peripheral blood 6 weeks after treatment start. Clones were read by immunoSEQ multiplex PCR, and TCRdb kept only the in-frame ones, dropping some. The sample holds about 66,000 clones, roughly 90% seen once. This sequence originates from a man between 60 and 75 years old with urothelial cancer. Sequencing used PBMCs, obtained around atezolizumab (anti-PD-L1) treatment.

The CDR3 DNA sequence: TGTGCCAGCAGCCAGAGCCCCACAGCTGCTAACTATGGCTACACCTTC. Translated, it gives CASSQSPTAANYGYTF. The V gene is TRBV7-2, the J gene TRBJ1-2; no definite D call. Germline CDR1 reads SGHTA; CDR2 reads FQGNSA. The V and J ends lost 5 bases and 0 bases respectively, with 16 bases between them. The CDR3 extends over 16 amino acids. Looking up the rest from reference TRBV7-2 and TRBJ1-2 gives the full variable domain: GAGVSQSPSNKVTEKGKDVELRCDPISGHTALYWYRQSLGQGLEFLIYFQGNSAPDKSGLPSDRFSAERTGGSVSTLTIQRTQQEDSAVYLCASSQSPTAANYGYTFGSGTRLTVV.